This is a list of T cell receptor beta chains from one sample in a study of beta chain features in type 1 diabetes. Measured with immunoSEQ multiplex PCR; TCRdb has only the in-frame clones, and not every one. The top ten hold more than 0.45% of the sample, which has under 200,000 clones, 10% seen once. Sequencing was done on a sample of central memory CD4+ T cells from blood. The receptors here all came from a man aged 25 to 40 with type 1 diabetes. Both conserved end residues are part of each CDR3. The D gene is left open where the match is weak. Size is omitted from some rows. Given values are once, few, many or a class for expanded clones.

>NA|NA|TRBJ1-2|TRBV11-2
CASSLDRTTNYGYTF
TGTGCCAGCAGCTTAGATCGGACAACGAACTATGGCTACACCTTC
>few|NA|TRBJ1-2|TRBV29-1
CSVDRAGYGYTF
TGCAGCGTTGACAGGGCAGGCTATGGCTACACCTTC
>NA|NA|TRBJ2-7|TRBV7-2
CASSFDPGSLEQYF
TGTGCCAGCAGCTTTGACCCCGGGTCCCTCGAGCAGTACTTC
>few|NA|TRBJ2-3|TRBV27
CASSFGLSTDTQYF
TGTGCCAGCAGTTTTGGGCTCAGCACAGATACGCAGTATTTT
>NA|TRBD2|TRBJ2-5|TRBV14
CASSQVAGGRFGTQYF
TGTGCCAGCAGCCAAGTGGCGGGAGGGCGCTTTGGAACCCAGTACTTC
>many|TRBD1|TRBJ1-4|TRBV4-3
CASSQAGGAGEKLFF
TGCGCCAGCAGCCAAGCAGGGGGCGCTGGGGAAAAACTGTTTTTT
>NA|NA|TRBJ2-7|TRBV7-6
CASRPERLSYEQYF
TGTGCCAGCAGGCCGGAGAGACTCTCCTACGAGCAGTACTTC
>few|NA|TRBJ2-3|TRBV29-1
CSVEGDFSSTDTQYF
TGCAGCGTTGAAGGGGACTTTTCTAGCACAGATACGCAGTATTTT
>NA|NA|TRBJ2-1|TRBV5-6
CASSFLSSVSNEQFF
TGTGCCAGCAGCTTTCTGTCTAGCGTGAGTAATGAGCAGTTCTTC
>NA|NA|TRBJ1-5|TRBV7-9
CASSLGQGGQPQHF
TGTGCCAGCAGCCTTGGGCAGGGAGGTCAGCCCCAGCATTTT
>few|NA|TRBJ1-2|TRBV5-4
CASSMIQGGGGYTF
TGTGCCAGCAGCATGATACAGGGTGGTGGTGGCTACACCTTC
>NA|TRBD2|TRBJ2-1|TRBV5-4
CASSTPGLATGEQFF
TGTGCCAGCAGCACTCCGGGACTAGCGACGGGTGAGCAGTTCTTC
>NA|NA|TRBJ2-7|TRBV5-1
CASSLSRDYEQYF
TGCGCCAGCAGCTTGAGCCGGGACTACGAGCAGTACTTC
>NA|NA|TRBJ1-3|TRBV30
CAWDSSGNTIYF
TGTGCCTGGGACAGCTCTGGAAACACCATATATTTT
>NA|NA|TRBJ1-4|TRBV7-2
CASSPRSVVGEKLFF
TGTGCCAGCAGCCCACGATCGGTGGTTGGTGAAAAACTGTTTTTT
>few|NA|TRBJ2-1|TRBV19
CASSRYNEQFF
TGTGCCAGTAGCCGGTACAATGAGCAGTTCTTC
>NA|TRBD2|TRBJ2-1|TRBV29-1
CSVPTSADEQFF
TGCAGCGTGCCAACTAGCGCGGATGAGCAGTTCTTC
>NA|NA|TRBJ1-5|TRBV11-2
CASSLDSVNQPQHF
TGTGCCAGCAGCTTAGACAGTGTCAATCAGCCCCAGCATTTT
>NA|NA|TRBJ2-4|TRBV21-1
CASSKGQGAPGAKNIQYF
TGTGCCAGCAGCAAAGGACAGGGGGCGCCAGGGGCCAAAAACATTCAGTACTTC
>NA|TRBD2|TRBJ2-5|TRBV5-4
CASGEGLPKETQYF
TGTGCCAGCGGGGAGGGCTTACCCAAAGAGACCCAGTACTTC
>few|NA|TRBJ2-6|TRBV2
CASSAGARSGANVLTF
TGTGCCAGCAGTGCAGGGGCCCGCTCTGGGGCCAACGTCCTGACTTTC
>NA|TRBD1|TRBJ1-3|TRBV28
CASSLRQGTGNTIYF
TGTGCCAGCAGTTTAAGACAGGGGACTGGAAACACCATATATTTT
>NA|NA|TRBJ1-1|TRBV6-1
CASSEREGRTEAFF
TGTGCCAGCAGTGAGAGGGAAGGGAGGACTGAAGCTTTCTTT
>few|NA|TRBJ1-2|TRBV11-2
CASSPGVGYGYTF
TGTGCCAGCAGCCCCGGAGTGGGCTATGGCTACACCTTC
>few|NA|TRBJ2-7|TRBV6-5
CASREPGLHPYEQYF
TGTGCCAGCAGAGAACCGGGACTTCATCCCTACGAGCAGTACTTC
>NA|NA|TRBJ2-2|TRBV4-2
CASSQEASGELFF
TGTGCCAGCAGCCAAGAAGCATCCGGGGAGCTGTTTTTT
>few|TRBD2|TRBJ2-7|TRBV30
CAWSKSGRYEQYF
TGTGCCTGGAGTAAAAGCGGGAGATACGAGCAGTACTTC
>few|TRBD2|TRBJ2-1|TRBV9
CASSTLAGGPGNEQFF
TGTGCCAGCAGCACGCTAGCGGGAGGGCCTGGCAATGAGCAGTTCTTC
>few|TRBD2|TRBJ2-1|TRBV7-3
CASSLMSAGGDEQFF
TGTGCCAGCAGCTTAATGTCTGCGGGAGGAGATGAGCAGTTCTTC
>few|TRBD1|TRBJ1-3|TRBV27
CASKGGRSSGNTIYF
TGTGCCAGCAAAGGGGGCAGGAGCTCTGGAAACACCATATATTTT
>NA|NA|TRBJ1-5|TRBV19
CASKTGISNQPQHF
TGTGCCAGTAAGACGGGGATTAGCAATCAGCCCCAGCATTTT
>NA|NA|TRBJ2-5|TRBV2
CASIGQETQYF
TGTGCCAGCATCGGGCAAGAGACCCAGTACTTC
>few|NA|TRBJ2-3|TRBV18
CASSPKGVATGDPDTQYF
TGTGCCAGCTCACCAAAAGGGGTCGCCACGGGGGACCCAGATACGCAGTATTTT
>NA|TRBD2|TRBJ2-7|TRBV7-9
CASSQTSGSWYEQYF
TGTGCCAGCAGCCAAACTAGCGGGAGTTGGTACGAGCAGTACTTC
>few|TRBD2|TRBJ2-7|TRBV6-1
CASSEGLAANYEQYF
TGTGCCAGCAGTGAAGGGCTAGCGGCAAACTACGAGCAGTACTTC
>NA|TRBD2|TRBJ2-1|TRBV29-1
CSVEMGREGRDEQFF
TGCAGCGTTGAGATGGGGCGGGAGGGCCGGGATGAGCAGTTCTTC
>few|NA|TRBJ2-1|TRBV14
CASSQDGVGQFF
TGTGCCAGCAGCCAAGATGGAGTGGGGCAGTTCTTC
>few|NA|TRBJ2-3|TRBV2
CASSRTASTDTQYF
TGTGCCAGCAGTCGGACAGCGAGCACAGATACGCAGTATTTT
>NA|NA|TRBJ1-3|TRBV4-3
CASSQTSSSGNTIYF
TGCGCCAGCAGCCAAACATCAAGCTCTGGAAACACCATATATTTT
>NA|TRBD2|TRBJ2-2|TRBV28
CGSTGTSRTGELFF
TGTGGCTCCACCGGGACTAGTCGCACCGGGGAGCTGTTTTTT
>NA|TRBD2|TRBJ2-5|TRBV5-1
CASSMTSGMGETQYF
TGCGCCAGCAGCATGACTAGCGGGATGGGAGAGACCCAGTACTTC
>NA|NA|TRBJ2-4|TRBV6-6
CASSYSSAGNIQYF
TGTGCCAGCAGTTACTCATCGGCGGGAAACATTCAGTACTTC
>NA|TRBD2|TRBJ2-5|TRBV7-9
CASTIAGGRETQYF
TGTGCCAGCACCATAGCGGGAGGAAGAGAGACCCAGTACTTC
>NA|TRBD1|TRBJ1-2|TRBV25-1
CASSERAGGGYTF
TGTGCCAGCAGTGAGAGGGCAGGGGGTGGCTACACCTTC
>NA|NA|TRBJ2-1|TRBV4-2
CASSHDSGHNEQFF
TGTGCCAGCAGCCACGACTCTGGTCACAATGAGCAGTTCTTC
>NA|TRBD2|TRBJ2-7|TRBV29-1
CSVVPAGAGEQYF
TGCAGCGTTGTCCCAGCGGGAGCCGGTGAGCAGTACTTC
>few|TRBD1|TRBJ2-1|TRBV7-2
CASSSPGTGDHNEQFF
TGTGCCAGCAGCTCGCCCGGGACAGGAGACCACAATGAGCAGTTCTTC
>NA|NA|TRBJ1-4|TRBV6-5
CASRRGADEKLFF
TGTGCCAGCAGAAGGGGTGCTGATGAAAAACTGTTTTTT
>few|NA|TRBJ1-1|TRBV4-3
CASSQVAGMNTEAFF
TGCGCCAGCAGCCAAGTCGCGGGTATGAACACTGAAGCTTTCTTT
>many|NA|TRBJ1-1|TRBV6-6
CASSYSGGRTEAFF
TGTGCCAGCAGTTATAGCGGGGGTCGCACTGAAGCTTTCTTT
>NA|TRBD1|TRBJ1-1|TRBV25-1
CASSGTGVTEAFF
TGTGCCAGCAGTGGGACAGGGGTGACTGAAGCTTTCTTT
>few|TRBD1|TRBJ2-7|TRBV28
CASSLGTGGYEQYF
TGTGCCAGCAGCCTCGGGACAGGGGGCTACGAGCAGTACTTC
>NA|NA|TRBJ2-5|TRBV7-2
CASSLVPSEETQYF
TGTGCCAGCAGCTTAGTTCCTTCCGAAGAGACCCAGTACTTC
>many|TRBD1|TRBJ2-4|TRBV30
CAFCSGTGDIQYF
TGTGCCTTCTGTTCCGGGACAGGGGACATTCAGTACTTC